Listed here are 4 T cell receptor beta chains from one sample, sequenced in a study of blood T cell repertoires in COVID-19. Sequenced by immunoSEQ multiplex PCR; TCRdb stores in-frame clones only, minus some. The table includes approximately 300,000 clones, approximately 85% detected once. The sample taken for sequencing was PBMCs or T cells enriched from blood (not recorded which). The receptors come from a woman younger than 45 who had recovered from COVID-19.

The rearrangement links TRBV2 to TRBJ1-5; D perhaps matches TRBD1 (6 bases). Germline V gene sequence: CDR1 SNHLY, CDR2 FYNNEI. V gave up 6 bases and J gave up 4 bases, with 16 bases separating them. The CDR3 consists of 15 residues. CDR3 protein: CASRQDSAINQPQHF. DNA of the CDR3: TGTGCCAGCAGACAGGACAGCGCGATAAATCAGCCCCAGCATTTT.

The chain is built from TRBV6-5 and TRBJ2-7; possible D gene TRBD2, 5 bases. V was clipped by 6 bases and J by 7 bases, with 13 bases between them. CDR3 length: 12 residues. The germline gives CDR1 MNHEY, CDR2 SVGAGI. The CDR3 DNA sequence: TGTGCCAGCAGACTAGGGAGACAAGAGCAGTACTTC. It is translated as CASRLGRQEQYF.

This clone has only one observation. The chain links TRBV10-3 to TRBJ2-1, with D perhaps matching TRBD2 (6 bases). This CDR3 is 14 amino acids long. Trimming pared 4 bases from V and 4 bases from J, leaving 11 bases between. Germline assignment: CDR1 ENHRY and CDR2 SYGVKD. In DNA form, the CDR3 reads TGTGCCATCAGTGTGGAGGGAGCGTACAATGAGCAGTTCTTC. Amino acid sequence: CAISVEGAYNEQFF.

V gene TRBV12-3 or TRBV12-4 combines with J gene TRBJ2-2; D uncertain. The V and J ends lost 3 bases and 6 bases respectively, with 5 bases between them. CDR3 length: 12 residues. CDR3: CASSFSSGELFF. As DNA, the CDR3 is TGTGCCAGCAGTTTCTCGTCCGGGGAGCTGTTTTTT.